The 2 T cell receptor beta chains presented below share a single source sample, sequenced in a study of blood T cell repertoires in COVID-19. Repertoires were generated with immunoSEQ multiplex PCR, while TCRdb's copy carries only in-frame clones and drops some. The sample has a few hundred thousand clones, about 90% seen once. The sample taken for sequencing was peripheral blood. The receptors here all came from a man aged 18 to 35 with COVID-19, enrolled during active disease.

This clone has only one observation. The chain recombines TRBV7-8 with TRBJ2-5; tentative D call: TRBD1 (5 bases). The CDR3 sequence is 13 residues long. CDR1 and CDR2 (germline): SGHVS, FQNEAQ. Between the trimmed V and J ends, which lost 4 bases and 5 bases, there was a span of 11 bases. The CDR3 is CASSSGPGETQYF. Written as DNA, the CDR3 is TGTGCCAGCAGCTCGGGCCCAGGGGAGACCCAGTACTTC.

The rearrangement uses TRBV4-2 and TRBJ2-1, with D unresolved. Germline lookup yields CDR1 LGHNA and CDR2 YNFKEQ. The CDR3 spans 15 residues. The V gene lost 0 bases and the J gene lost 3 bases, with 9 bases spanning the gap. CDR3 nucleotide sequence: TGTGCCAGCAGCCAAGATCTTGCGGTCTACAATGAGCAGTTCTTC. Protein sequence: CASSQDLAVYNEQFF.